This T cell receptor (beta chain) was observed in a study of cytomegalovirus exposure and HLA in healthy donors. PCR used 60 Vbeta primers and 13 Jbeta primers. Profiling relied on immunoSEQ multiplex PCR, and the TCRdb table lists in-frame clones only, not all of them. The table records around 120,000 clones, 81% of them present only once. Trimming stripped 0 bases from V and 7 bases from J, with 10 bases between. This CDR3 is 13 amino acids long. Germline V gene data show CDR1 as SGHNT and CDR2 as YYREEE (reference sequence). General study results and limits: The authors listed 150 to 200 TCR beta chains as cytomegalovirus-associated.

To note about this clone: Its antigen is not identified.

The sequencing sample was made of PBMCs. The clonotype comes from a woman in her twenties or thirties in good health and CMV-seronegative. The rearrangement links TRBV5-4 to TRBJ1-2, with TRBD1 as a possible D gene (5 bases). DNA for the CDR3: TGTGCCAGCAGCTTGGGGGAGGGACGTGGCTACACCTTC. It codes for CASSLGEGRGYTF.